The TCR beta chain under discussion was sequenced for a study of T-cell memory formation after mild COVID-19. Overall study context: Largely, the TCR clusters proved donor specific.

With respect to this clonotype: Its specificity is not known.

Points from the study as a whole: Contracting CD4+ clones sat mainly in CM and EM; CD8+ in EMRA. Contracting clones, day 15 to 85, had balanced CD4/CD8, and later expanders favored CD4+.

Trimming left V 4 bases short and J 5 bases short, with 14 bases between. CDR1 SEHNR and CDR2 FQNEAQ come from the germline V gene (reference sequence). The CDR3 has 15 amino acids. The authors produced TCR alpha and TCR beta cDNA libraries with sample barcodes and UMIs by 5'RACE using constant-segment primers. TCRdb used MiXCR to reprocess the 5' RACE reads, holding one entry per CDR3 protein. Of fewer than 50,000 distinct CDR3 sequences detected, more than 10% appear once; the ten largest clones hold about 25%. Sequenced input: PBMCs or a T cell subset sorted from them (not recorded which). The sequence was obtained from a young man who had mild COVID-19 (a few samples of this study predate the infection). Cell type and time point are not known. The chain is built from TRBV7-9 and TRBJ1-4; tentatively, D is TRBD1 (5 bases). CDR3 in amino acids: CASSSNAGTNEKLFF. The CDR3 DNA is TGTGCCAGCAGCTCCAACGCTGGGACGAATGAAAAACTGTTTTTT.